The sequence of this T cell receptor beta chain was determined in a study of cytomegalovirus exposure and HLA in healthy donors. On this clone itself: Antigen unknown.

Both 60 Vbeta primers and 13 Jbeta primers went into the PCR. Generated by immunoSEQ multiplex PCR, the TCRdb table keeps only in-frame clones and is missing some. The table records tens of thousands of clones, more than 75% of them present only once. Findings of the study overall: Prior analysis indicated that the majority of TCR beta V segments exhibited productivity approximately 90% or approximately 30% of the time. Specificity of a few CMV-associated chains for CMV antigens was verified in vitro. Cytomegalovirus association was listed for around 170 TCR beta chains.

From germline, CDR1 is LGHNA and CDR2 YSLEER. The CDR3 length is 17 residues. V was clipped by 4 bases and J by 2 bases, with 21 bases between them. The chain combines TRBV4-3 with TRBJ2-7; no definite D call. The clonotype comes from a female donor in good health and CMV-seronegative. Material: PBMCs. Here the CDR3 reads CASSLVHRAFETYEQYF. DNA of the CDR3: TGCGCCAGCAGCCTCGTTCATCGCGCTTTCGAGACCTACGAGCAGTACTTC.